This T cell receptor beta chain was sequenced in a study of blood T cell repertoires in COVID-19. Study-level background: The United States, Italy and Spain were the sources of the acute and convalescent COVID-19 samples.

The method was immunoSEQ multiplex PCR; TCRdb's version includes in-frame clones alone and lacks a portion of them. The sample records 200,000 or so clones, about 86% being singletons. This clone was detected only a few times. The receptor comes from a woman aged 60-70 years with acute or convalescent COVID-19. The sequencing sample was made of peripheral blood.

CDR3 nucleotides: TGTGCCAGCAGTTTAGGACAGGGGCATGAGCAGTTCTTC. Its protein product is CASSLGQGHEQFF. This rearrangement joins TRBV12-3 or TRBV12-4 to TRBJ2-1; 8 bases are shared with TRBD1. CDR3 length: 13 amino acids. V shed 1 base and J 8 bases; nucleotides not matched to a gene: 1.